This is a list of T cell receptor beta chains from one sample in a study of T-cell reconstitution after alpha-beta-depleted transplantation in children. From the PCR reads, TCRdb called clonotypes with MiXCR, one entry per CDR3 protein. The data hold hundreds of thousands of distinct CDR3 sequences, with over 10% observed a single time. The specimen comprised PBMCs, sampled before TCRalphabeta/CD19-depleted stem cell transplant. These receptors came from a girl aged 2-10 years with congenital amegakaryocytic thrombocytopenia, due to receive a stem cell transplant. CDR3s include the opening cysteine and the closing phenylalanine or tryptophan. The order of the fields is V gene, CDR3 protein.

TRBV4-1 | CASSPQRTTYQETQYF
TRBV4-1 | CASSPPGHNQPQHF
TRBV4-1 | CASSQAIRSLREQYF
TRBV12-3/TRBV12-4 | CASSLLGGETQYF
TRBV20-1 | CSASRTGPYEQYF
TRBV29-1 | CSVAGLANEQFF
TRBV11-3 | CASGKGMNTEAFF
TRBV30 | CAWSQGKGSTDTQYF
TRBV20-1 | CSGRGSSYNEQFF
TRBV7-9 | CASSLARQGGYEQYF